One sample yielded the 24 T cell receptor beta chains listed below, sequenced in a study. TCRdb fed the 5' RACE reads into MiXCR, producing one record per CDR3 protein. This table has around 5,600 distinct CDR3 sequences, roughly a third appearing once. Sample: memory CD4+ T cells sorted from blood. Subset given: memory CD4+ T cells, CD4+CD45RO+CD25-. The receptors derive from a female donor with breast cancer.

There are a few counts of this clonotype. This chain joins TRBV3-1 and TRBJ2-5; D not certain. CDR3 length equals 14 residues. Germline V CDR1 and CDR2: LGHDT, YNNKEL (reference sequence). V was clipped by 1 base and J by 3 bases, with 9 bases between them. CDR3 sequence (DNA): TGTGCCAGCAGCCAAGTACCTCAGAAAGAGACCCAGTACTTC. Protein sequence: CASSQVPQKETQYF.

The V gene is TRBV11-2, the J gene TRBJ1-1, with no clear D. Trimming shortened V by 4 bases and J by 5 bases, and 20 bases separated the two germline ends. The CDR3 consists of 16 residues. Per the germline V gene, CDR1 is SGHAT and CDR2 is FQNNGV. In DNA, the CDR3 is TGTGCCAGCAGCTCAGAATTTTGGGTGAGGGAAACTGAAGCTTTCTTT. Protein: CASSSEFWVRETEAFF.

This clonotype was observed many times. The V and J genes are TRBV12-3 or TRBV12-4 and TRBJ2-1, with 14 bases fitting TRBD2. The J segment lost 1 base and the V segment lost 5 bases, leaving 7 bases of the junction unmatched. This CDR3 is 18 amino acids long. CDR3 amino acids: CASSPGTSGRGSYNEQFF. CDR3 bases: TGTGCCAGCAGTCCCGGGACTAGCGGGAGAGGTTCCTACAATGAGCAGTTCTTC.

Concerning this clonotype: The CDR3 carries no conserved terminal phenylalanine or tryptophan, so it likely arises from a read error. The V and J genes are TRBV6-1 and TRBJ1-5; D is ambiguous. Germline assignment: CDR1 MNHNS and CDR2 SASEGT. This CDR3 has 15 amino acids. CDR3 protein: CAGSEAPGSNQPQHL. CDR3 nucleotides: TGTGCCGGCAGTGAAGCGCCAGGTTCCAATCAGCCCCAGCATTTA.

The chain employs TRBV20-1 and TRBJ2-1, with D unresolved. The germline V gene has CDR1 DFQATT and CDR2 SNEGSKA (reference sequence). V was trimmed by 0 bases and J by 9 bases, leaving 18 bases between them. The CDR3 has 15 amino acids. For the CDR3, the DNA is TGCAGTGCTAGAGATTGGCTAGAAGGCGATAGTGAGCAGTTCTTC. Its protein product is CSARDWLEGDSEQFF.

As to this clonotype: The junction does not match germline at one end; this may be a read error. The CDR3 spells CASSSRGQETKYF. Here the CDR3 DNA reads TGTGCCAGCAGTTCTAGAGGGCAAGAGACCAAGTACTTC. The gene calls are TRBV12-3 or TRBV12-4 and TRBJ2-5, with a weak D call TRBD2 (5 bases). The CDR3 sequence is 13 residues long.

This chain links TRBV5-5 with TRBJ2-3, with TRBD2 as a possible D gene (6 bases). The CDR3 loop spans 13 amino acids. Germline V gene sequence: CDR1 SGHKS, CDR2 YYEKEE (reference sequence). V lost 1 base and J lost 6, with 9 bases in between. CDR3 in amino acids: CASSLSGADTQYF. DNA for the CDR3: TGTGCCAGCAGCTTGTCGGGAGCGGATACGCAGTATTTT. Based on the CDR3 plus reference TRBV5-5 and TRBJ2-3, the full variable domain is DAGVTQSPTHLIKTRGQQVTLRCSPISGHKSVSWYQQVLGQGPQFIFQYYEKEERGRGNFPDRFSARQFPNYSSELNVNALLLGDSALYLCASSLSGADTQYFGPGTRLTVL.

This clonotype is categorized as medium-sized (0.01 to 0.1%). The chain is built from TRBV12-3 or TRBV12-4 and TRBJ2-4; TRBD1 matches at 7 bases. The CDR3 has 14 residues. With 3 bases clipped from V and 1 base from J, the junction kept 0 bases outside the gene matches. CDR3 sequence: CASSLTGAKNIQYF. For the CDR3, the DNA is TGTGCCAGCAGTTTGACAGGGGCCAAAAACATTCAGTACTTC.

This clonotype qualifies as medium-sized (0.01 to 0.1%). The J gene is TRBJ2-1, the V gene TRBV5-1; D not resolved. The V end was cut by 4 bases, the J end by 6 bases, with 14 bases between. The germline CDR1 and CDR2 sequences are SGHRS and YFSETQ. The CDR3 is 14 amino acids. Here the CDR3 reads CASSQMASTNEQFF. The DNA for the CDR3 is TGCGCCAGCAGCCAGATGGCTAGTACCAATGAGCAGTTCTTC.

Remarks on this clonotype: This may come from a read error, since a much larger clone is one base off. Here the CDR3 reads CASSSNPLNYEQYF. Here the CDR3 DNA reads TGTGCCAGCAGTTCGAACCCTTTGAACTACGAGCAGTACTTC. V usage is TRBV4-2 and J usage is TRBJ2-7; D is unclear. Germline V gene data show CDR1 as LGHNA and CDR2 as YNFKEQ. This CDR3 has 14 amino acids. Trimming left V 6 bases short and J 3 bases short, with 15 bases between.

This clonotype is labeled as medium-sized. The V and J genes are TRBV11-2 and TRBJ2-1; 7 bases fit TRBD1. With V trimmed by 4 bases and J by 5 bases, 8 bases remained unmatched. The CDR3 extends over 15 amino acids. Germline lookup yields CDR1 SGHAT and CDR2 FQNNGV. CDR3 in DNA: TGTGCCAGCAGCTCGGGGACAGACGTCCACAATGAGCAGTTCTTC. This codes for CASSSGTDVHNEQFF.

The chain links TRBV5-1 to TRBJ2-1; 8 bases fit TRBD2. The CDR3 is made up of 15 amino acids. The V segment lost 1 base and the J segment 10 bases; nucleotides outside the gene matches: 10. The germline CDR1 and CDR2 sequences are SGHRS and YFSETQ. The CDR3 reads CASSLIGLAREEQFF. The CDR3 DNA sequence: TGCGCCAGCAGCTTGATTGGACTAGCAAGGGAAGAGCAGTTCTTC.

The gene calls are TRBV20-1 and TRBJ2-7, with TRBD2 identical over 13 bases. CDR3 length equals 14 residues. CDR1 DFQATT and CDR2 SNEGSKA come from the germline V gene (reference sequence). V was clipped by 2 bases and J by 6 bases; unmatched bases: 4. In DNA form, the CDR3 reads TGCAGTGCTAGACCGGGACTAGCGGGATCCGAGCAGTACTTC. Translating gives CSARPGLAGSEQYF.

A remark on this clonotype: It is likely a read error, because the conserved phenylalanine at the end of the CDR3 is missing. The V gene is TRBV20-1, the J gene TRBJ1-2; 7 positions match TRBD1. This CDR3 comprises 13 residues. Germline CDR1 reads DFQATT; CDR2 reads SNEGSKA (reference sequence). The junction had 9 bases not matched to a gene; V was cut back by 4 bases and J by 7 bases. The CDR3 region is CSAKTGRSGGYTS. The CDR3, as DNA: TGCAGTGCTAAGACAGGGCGAAGTGGTGGCTACACCTCC.

Only a few counts were recorded for this clonotype. J is TRBJ1-1 and V is TRBV7-6; D is uncertain. V shed 3 bases and J shed 3 bases, with 17 bases lying between them. CDR3 size: 16 residues. Germline CDR1 SGHVS, CDR2 FNYEAQ. The CDR3 protein is CASSFEGNGWDTEAFF. DNA for the CDR3: TGTGCCAGCAGCTTTGAGGGAAACGGCTGGGACACTGAAGCTTTCTTT.

The chain employs TRBV7-6 and TRBJ2-1; TRBD2 agrees at 7 bases. This CDR3 has 15 residues. Unmatched junction bases numbered 9, after V lost 6 bases and J lost 4 bases. In germline, CDR1 is SGHVS, CDR2 FNYEAQ. The CDR3 here is CASRSASGKYNEQFF. DNA for the CDR3: TGTGCCAGCAGGTCGGCTAGCGGCAAGTACAATGAGCAGTTCTTC.

The chain combines TRBV28 with TRBJ1-6; 9 nucleotides match TRBD1. CDR1 and CDR2 (germline): MDHEN, SYDVKM. This CDR3 contains 15 residues. Trimming at V came to 4 bases and at J to 10 bases, leaving 8 bases not matched to a gene. The CDR3 nucleotides read TGTGCCAGCAGTTCTCCGGGACAGGGAAACTCACCCCTCCACTTT. Its protein product is CASSSPGQGNSPLHF.

The V and J genes are TRBV15 and TRBJ1-5, with D perhaps TRBD1 (6 bases). This CDR3 spans 15 amino acids. V lost 0 bases and J lost 6, with 12 bases in between. Looked up from germline, CDR1 is LNHNV and CDR2 is YYDKDF (reference sequence). The CDR3 region has the DNA TGTGCCACCAGCAGAGACCTCGGGGGCGGTCAGCCCCAGCATTTT. As protein: CATSRDLGGGQPQHF.

Regarding this clonotype: Because the CDR3 is missing its conserved closing phenylalanine or tryptophan, this is likely a read error. The chain carries TRBV5-1 and TRBJ1-1, with D hard to call. The V and J ends lost 2 bases and 1 base respectively, with 12 bases between them. This CDR3 has 15 residues. Germline-derived CDR1 and CDR2 are SGHRS and YFSETQ. CDR3 amino acids: CASSLDNTPNTEAFS. The CDR3 DNA reads as TGCGCCAGCAGCTTAGACAACACCCCGAACACTGAAGCTTTCTCT.

This clonotype was detected a few times. CDR3 protein: CASIRSGAYEQYF. The CDR3 region has the DNA TGTGCCAGCATCCGGTCGGGAGCCTACGAGCAGTACTTC. The genes are TRBV25-1 and TRBJ2-7; TRBD2 is a possible D gene (6 bases). CDR1 is MGHDK and CDR2 is SYGVNS in the germline V gene. This CDR3 has 13 amino acids. Trimming removed 7 bases from V and 2 bases from J, with 12 bases in between.

CDR3 residues: CASSEDSISGYGYTF. The CDR3 coding sequence is TGTGCCAGCAGTGAGGACAGTATTAGCGGCTATGGCTACACCTTC. The rearrangement uses TRBV6-1 and TRBJ1-2, with a possible D match to TRBD1 (6 bases). Deletions cut 3 bases from V and 4 bases from J, with 15 bases between. The CDR3 covers 15 residues. Per germline, CDR1 MNHNS and CDR2 SASEGT.

With regard to this clonotype: A much bigger clone sits one base away, suggesting this may be a read error. V gene TRBV5-1 combines with J gene TRBJ2-2, with 7 bases lining up with TRBD1. This CDR3 is built from 15 residues. Unmatched junction bases numbered 8, after V lost 3 bases and J lost 6 bases. Germline V gene data show CDR1 as SGHRS and CDR2 as YFSETQ. The CDR3 loop reads CASSWDRIGAGELFF. DNA of the CDR3: TGCGCCAGCAGCTGGGACAGAATAGGCGCCGGGGAGCTGTTTTTT.

V gene TRBV18 combines with J gene TRBJ2-7; no clear D gene. V dropped 3 bases and J dropped 0 bases, with 12 bases sitting between them. This CDR3 has 15 amino acids. CDR1 and CDR2 from the germline V gene are KGHSH and LQKENI. CDR3 loop: CASSPSQESSYEQYF. In nucleotides, the CDR3 is TGTGCCAGCTCACCTTCGCAGGAAAGCTCCTACGAGCAGTACTTC.

This clonotype is medium-sized (0.01 to 0.1%) within its sample. This rearrangement joins TRBV20-1 to TRBJ2-7; 10 bases are a match to TRBD2. J gave up 2 bases and V 5 bases, and 3 bases lay outside the gene matches. This CDR3 has 13 residues. Germline V gives CDR1 DFQATT, CDR2 SNEGSKA (reference sequence). CDR3 DNA: TGCAGTGCTCAAAGCGGGGGGGCCTACGAGCAGTACTTC. Amino acids: CSAQSGGAYEQYF.